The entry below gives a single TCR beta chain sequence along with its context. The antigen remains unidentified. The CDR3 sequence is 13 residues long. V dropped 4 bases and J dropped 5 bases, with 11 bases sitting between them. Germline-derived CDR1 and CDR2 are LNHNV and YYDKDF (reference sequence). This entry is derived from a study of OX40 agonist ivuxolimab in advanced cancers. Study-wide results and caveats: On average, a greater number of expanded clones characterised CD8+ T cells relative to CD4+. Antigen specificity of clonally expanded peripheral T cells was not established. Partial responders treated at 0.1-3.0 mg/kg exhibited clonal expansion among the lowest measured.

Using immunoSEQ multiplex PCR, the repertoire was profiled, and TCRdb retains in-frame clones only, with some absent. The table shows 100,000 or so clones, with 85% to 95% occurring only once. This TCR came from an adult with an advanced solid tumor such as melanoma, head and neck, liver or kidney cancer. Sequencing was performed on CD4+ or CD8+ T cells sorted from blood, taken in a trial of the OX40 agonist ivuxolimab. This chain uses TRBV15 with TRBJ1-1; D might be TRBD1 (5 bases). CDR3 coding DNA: TGTGCCACCAGCAAAGGGACTGGGACTGAAGCTTTCTTT. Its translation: CATSKGTGTEAFF.